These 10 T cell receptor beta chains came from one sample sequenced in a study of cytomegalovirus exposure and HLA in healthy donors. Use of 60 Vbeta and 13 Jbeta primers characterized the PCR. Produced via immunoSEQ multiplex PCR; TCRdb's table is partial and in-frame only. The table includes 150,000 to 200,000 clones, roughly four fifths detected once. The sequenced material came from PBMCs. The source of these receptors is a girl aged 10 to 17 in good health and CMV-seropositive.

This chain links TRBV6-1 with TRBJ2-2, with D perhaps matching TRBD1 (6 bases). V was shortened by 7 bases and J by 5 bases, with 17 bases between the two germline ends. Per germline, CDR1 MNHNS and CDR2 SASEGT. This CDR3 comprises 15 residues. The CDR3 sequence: CASKVWQGRTGELFF. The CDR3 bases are TGTGCCAGCAAAGTTTGGCAGGGGCGGACCGGGGAGCTGTTTTTT.

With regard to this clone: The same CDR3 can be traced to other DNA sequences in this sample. CDR3 sequence reads: CAWSVPSGGFKNSYEQYF. CDR3 bases: TGTGCCTGGAGTGTCCCCAGCGGGGGGTTCAAGAACTCCTACGAGCAGTACTTC. The genes are TRBV30 and TRBJ2-7; 9 bases match TRBD2. Trimming at V came to 0 bases and at J to 0 bases, leaving 12 bases not matched to a gene. Looked up from germline, CDR1 is GTSNPN and CDR2 is SVGIG (reference sequence). This CDR3 is built from 18 residues.

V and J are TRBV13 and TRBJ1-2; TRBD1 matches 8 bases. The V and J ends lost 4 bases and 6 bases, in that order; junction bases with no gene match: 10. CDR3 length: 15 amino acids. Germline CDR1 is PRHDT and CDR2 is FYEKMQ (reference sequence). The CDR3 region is CASSYDRGYADGYTF. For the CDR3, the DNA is TGTGCCAGCAGCTATGACAGGGGTTACGCGGATGGCTACACCTTC.

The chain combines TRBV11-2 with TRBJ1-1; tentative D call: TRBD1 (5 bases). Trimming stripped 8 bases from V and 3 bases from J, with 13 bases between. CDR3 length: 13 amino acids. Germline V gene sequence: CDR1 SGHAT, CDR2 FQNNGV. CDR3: CASLTGVHTEAFF. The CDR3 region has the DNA TGTGCCAGCCTCACGGGGGTGCACACTGAAGCTTTCTTT.

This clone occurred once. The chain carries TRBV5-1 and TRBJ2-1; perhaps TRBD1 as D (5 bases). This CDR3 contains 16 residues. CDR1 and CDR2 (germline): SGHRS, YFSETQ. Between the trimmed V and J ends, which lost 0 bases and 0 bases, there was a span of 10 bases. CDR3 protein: CASSLVPTGSYNEQFF. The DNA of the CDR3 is TGCGCCAGCAGCTTGGTCCCCACAGGCTCCTACAATGAGCAGTTCTTC.

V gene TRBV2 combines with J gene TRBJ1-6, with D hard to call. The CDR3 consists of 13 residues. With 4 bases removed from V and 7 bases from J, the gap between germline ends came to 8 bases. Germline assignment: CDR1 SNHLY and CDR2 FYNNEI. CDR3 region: CASSGPANSPLHF. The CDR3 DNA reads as TGTGCCAGCAGTGGGCCTGCCAATTCACCCCTCCACTTT.

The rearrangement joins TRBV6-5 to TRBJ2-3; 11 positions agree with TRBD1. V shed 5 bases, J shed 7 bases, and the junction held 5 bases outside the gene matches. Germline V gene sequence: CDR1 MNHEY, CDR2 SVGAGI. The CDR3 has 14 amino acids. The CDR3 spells CASSKDRGRNTQYF. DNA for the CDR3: TGTGCCAGCAGTAAGGACAGGGGGCGTAATACGCAGTATTTT.

The DNA of the CDR3 is TGTGCCAGCAGTCCCAGGGCCGACATCTCTGGAAACACCATATATTTT. Amino acid sequence: CASSPRADISGNTIYF. This sequence joins TRBV7-6 and TRBJ1-3; TRBD1 is a possible D gene (5 bases). CDR1 is SGHVS and CDR2 is FNYEAQ in the germline V gene. V lost 6 bases and J 0 bases, leaving 15 bases between the germline ends. The CDR3 sequence is 16 residues long.

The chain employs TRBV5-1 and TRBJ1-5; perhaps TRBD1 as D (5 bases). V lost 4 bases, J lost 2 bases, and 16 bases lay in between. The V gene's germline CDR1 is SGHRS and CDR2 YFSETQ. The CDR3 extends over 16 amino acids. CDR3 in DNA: TGCGCCAGCAGCCCCACGGTTGGGGGGGGCAATCAGCCCCAGCATTTT. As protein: CASSPTVGGGNQPQHF.

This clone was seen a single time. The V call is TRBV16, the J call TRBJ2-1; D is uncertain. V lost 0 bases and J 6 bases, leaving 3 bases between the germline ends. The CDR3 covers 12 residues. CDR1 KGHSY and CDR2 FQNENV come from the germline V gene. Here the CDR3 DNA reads TGTGCCAGCAGCCAATCCGTCAATGAGCAGTTCTTC. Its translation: CASSQSVNEQFF.